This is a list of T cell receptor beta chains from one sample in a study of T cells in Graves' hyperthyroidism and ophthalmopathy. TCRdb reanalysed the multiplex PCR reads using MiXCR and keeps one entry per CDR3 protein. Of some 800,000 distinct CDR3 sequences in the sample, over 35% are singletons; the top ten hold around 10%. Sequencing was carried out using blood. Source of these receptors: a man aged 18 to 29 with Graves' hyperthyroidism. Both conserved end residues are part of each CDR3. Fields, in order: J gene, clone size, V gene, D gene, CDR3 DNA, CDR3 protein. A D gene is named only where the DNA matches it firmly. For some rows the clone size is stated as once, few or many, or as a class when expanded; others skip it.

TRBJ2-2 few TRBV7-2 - TGTGCCAGCAGCTTCAGCGGAATGAACACCGGGGAGCTGTTTTTT CASSFSGMNTGELFF
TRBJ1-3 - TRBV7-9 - TGTGCCAGCAGCCCTGGGGGCGGGTCCTCTGGAAACACCATATATTTT CASSPGGGSSGNTIYF
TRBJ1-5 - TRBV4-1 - TGCGCCAGCAGCCAAGATATGGCCACCATGAATCAGCCCCAGCATTTT CASSQDMATMNQPQHF
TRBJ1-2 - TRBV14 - TGTGCCAGCAGCCAAGATAGGAAGGGCTATGGCTACACCTTC CASSQDRKGYGYTF
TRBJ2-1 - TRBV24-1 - TGTGCCACCAGTGATTCCACCCCGGAGGTAAATGAGCAGTTCTTC CATSDSTPEVNEQFF
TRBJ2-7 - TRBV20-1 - TGCAGTGCCCTATTGACACGAAACGAGCAGTACTTC CSALLTRNEQYF
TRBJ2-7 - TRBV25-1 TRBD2 TGTGCCAGCAGTGCTATCCGGGTGGCTAGCGGGACCTACGAGCAGTACTTC CASSAIRVASGTYEQYF
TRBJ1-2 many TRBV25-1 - TGTGCCAGCAGTCCGCCGGGACACCTTAACTATGGCTACACCTTC CASSPPGHLNYGYTF
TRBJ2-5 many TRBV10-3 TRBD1 TGTGCCATCATGAAGGGGACAGAAGAGACCCAGTACTTC CAIMKGTEETQYF
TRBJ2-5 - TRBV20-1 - TGCAGTGCTCCACCGGGAGGACAGGGCTGGAAGACCCAGTACTTC CSAPPGGQGWKTQYF
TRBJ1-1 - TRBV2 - TGTGCCAGCGCGGACAGTGCGAGCACTGAAGCTTTCTTT CASADSASTEAFF
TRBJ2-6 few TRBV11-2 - TGTGCCAGCAGCTTGGGGGACAGACTAGGAGGGGCCAACGTCCTGACTTTC CASSLGDRLGGANVLTF
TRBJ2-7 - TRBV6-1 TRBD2 TGTGCCAGCAGTGAACTAGGCGGGAGGGCCTACGAGCAGTACTTC CASSELGGRAYEQYF
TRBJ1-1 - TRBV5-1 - TGCGCCAGCAGCGGGAACTTCAAACGGAGCACTGAAGCTTTCTTT CASSGNFKRSTEAFF
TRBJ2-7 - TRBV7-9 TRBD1 TGTGCCAGCAGCTTACTGGGCCCACGACAGGGAGCTTGGTGGTACTTC CASSLLGPRQGAWWYF
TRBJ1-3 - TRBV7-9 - TGTGCCAGCAGCTTAGCAGTTATACAGGCAGACATATATTTT CASSLAVIQADIYF
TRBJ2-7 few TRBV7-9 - TGTGCCAGCAGCTTAGCGTCTCGGGACCGCATTTCTAGCGAGCAGTACTTC CASSLASRDRISSEQYF
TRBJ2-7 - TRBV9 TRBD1 TGTGCCAGCAGGCCGGGACAGCTCTACGAGCAGTACTTC CASRPGQLYEQYF
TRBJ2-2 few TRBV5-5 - TGTGCCAGCAGCTCCTCCAGTTGGACCGGGGAGCTGTTTTTT CASSSSSWTGELFF
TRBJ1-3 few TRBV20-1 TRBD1 TGCAGTGCGTCAAAGGGGGCAGGAAACACCATATATTTT CSASKGAGNTIYF
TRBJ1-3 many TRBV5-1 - TGCGCCAGCAGCACAACAGGGTCCGGAAACACCATATATTTT CASSTTGSGNTIYF
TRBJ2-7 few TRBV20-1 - TGCAGTGCTAGAGAGACAGATCCCTACGAGCAGTACTTC CSARETDPYEQYF
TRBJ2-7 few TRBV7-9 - TGTGCCAGCAGCAAGACATCTAGGTTTCTCGGCGAGCAGTACTTC CASSKTSRFLGEQYF
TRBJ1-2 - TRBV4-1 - TGCGCCAGCAGGGGGCAGGGATCTAACTATGGCTACACCTTC CASRGQGSNYGYTF